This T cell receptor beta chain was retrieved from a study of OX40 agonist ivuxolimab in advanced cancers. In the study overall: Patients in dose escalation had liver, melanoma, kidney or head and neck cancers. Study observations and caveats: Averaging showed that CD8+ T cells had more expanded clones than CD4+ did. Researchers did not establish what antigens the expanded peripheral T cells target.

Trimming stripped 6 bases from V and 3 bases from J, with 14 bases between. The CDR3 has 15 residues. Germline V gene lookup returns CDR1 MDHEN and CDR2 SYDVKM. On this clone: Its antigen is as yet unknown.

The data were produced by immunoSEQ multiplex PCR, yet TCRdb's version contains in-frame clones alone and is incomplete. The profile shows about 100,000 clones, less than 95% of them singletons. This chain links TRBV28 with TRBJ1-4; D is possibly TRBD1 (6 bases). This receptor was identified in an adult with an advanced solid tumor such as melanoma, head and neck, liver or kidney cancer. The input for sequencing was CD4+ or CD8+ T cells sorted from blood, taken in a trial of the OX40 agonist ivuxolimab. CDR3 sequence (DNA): TGTGCCAGCAGCTCAGGGGTTGCGCCTAATGAAAAACTGTTTTTT. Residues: CASSSGVAPNEKLFF.